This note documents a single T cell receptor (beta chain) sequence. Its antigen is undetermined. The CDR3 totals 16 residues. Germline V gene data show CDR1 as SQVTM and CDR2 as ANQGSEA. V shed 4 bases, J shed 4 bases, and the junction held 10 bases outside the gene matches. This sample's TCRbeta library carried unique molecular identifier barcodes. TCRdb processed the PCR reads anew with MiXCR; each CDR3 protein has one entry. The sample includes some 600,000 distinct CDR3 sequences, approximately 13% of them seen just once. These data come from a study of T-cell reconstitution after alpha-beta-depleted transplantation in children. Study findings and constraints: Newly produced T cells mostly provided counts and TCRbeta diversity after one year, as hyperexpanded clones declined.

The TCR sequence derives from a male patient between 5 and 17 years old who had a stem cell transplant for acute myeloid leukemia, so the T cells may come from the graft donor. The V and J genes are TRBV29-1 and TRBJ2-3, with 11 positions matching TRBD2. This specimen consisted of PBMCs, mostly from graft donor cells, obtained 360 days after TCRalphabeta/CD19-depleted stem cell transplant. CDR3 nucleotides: TGCAGCGTTGGCAGGGTAGCGGGAGGGGGTTCAGATACGCAGTATTTT. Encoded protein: CSVGRVAGGGSDTQYF.